This T cell receptor beta chain was captured by sequencing in a study of cytomegalovirus exposure and HLA in healthy donors. About the study: Researchers previously reported finding fewer than 120 million unique TCR beta sequences from approximately 190 million T cells. Study results and caveats: The classifier was said to identify cytomegalovirus status with high specificity and sensitivity. Among TCR sequences, most were rare, though some public TCRs appeared in many donors. No immune exposure information besides CMV serostatus was available.

Trimming stripped 4 bases from V and 1 base from J, with 8 bases between. This CDR3 comprises 13 residues. Germline lookup yields CDR1 SGHRS and CDR2 YFSETQ. Regarding this clone: The antigen remains unidentified.

With 60 Vbeta and 13 Jbeta primers, the PCR was carried out. Profiled with immunoSEQ multiplex PCR; TCRdb holds only in-frame clones, not every one. Here the sample spans roughly 130,000 clones, approximately 74% being singletons. The receptor was isolated from a man aged 40-49 years in good health and CMV-seropositive. Material for sequencing was PBMCs. The V and J genes are TRBV5-1 and TRBJ1-1, with D perhaps matching TRBD1 (5 bases). The CDR3 bases are TGCGCCAGCAGCCCCGGACAGAACACTGAAGCTTTCTTT. Amino acids: CASSPGQNTEAFF.